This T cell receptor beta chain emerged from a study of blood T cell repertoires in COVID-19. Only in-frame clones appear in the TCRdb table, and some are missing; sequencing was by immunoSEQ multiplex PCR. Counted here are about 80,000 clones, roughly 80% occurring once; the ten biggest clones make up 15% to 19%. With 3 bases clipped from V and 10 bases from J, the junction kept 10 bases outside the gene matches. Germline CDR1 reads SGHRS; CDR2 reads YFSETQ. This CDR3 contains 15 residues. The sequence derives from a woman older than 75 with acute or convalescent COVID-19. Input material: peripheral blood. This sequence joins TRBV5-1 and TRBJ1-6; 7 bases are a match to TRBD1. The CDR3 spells CASSSLGQKGSPLHF. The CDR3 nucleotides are TGCGCCAGCAGCTCACTGGGACAGAAAGGCTCACCCCTCCACTTT.